The clone carrying this T cell receptor beta chain was detected ten times or more. Its antigen is unknown. TCRdb re-called the reads through MiXCR, storing one row per CDR3 protein. The repertoire holds approximately 1,000,000 distinct CDR3 sequences, around 31% seen once, with about 14% in the top ten. This sample stems from a study of T cell repertoires in cytomegalovirus infection. Turning to the study itself: Selection of CMV epitopes for the study included recently identified HLA-C-restricted and well-studied HLA-B-restricted ones.

CDR1 and CDR2 from the germline V gene are SGHVS and FNYEAQ. The V and J ends lost 5 bases and 3 bases respectively, with 14 bases between them. This CDR3 spans 15 amino acids. General study findings and limits: Ex vivo responses were dominated by HLA-C-restricted CMV-specific TCR beta clonotypes.

This specimen consisted of cultured CD8+ T cells from PBMCs, obtained from culture after CMV antigen stimulation. This chain uses TRBV7-6 with TRBJ1-5; a weak D match, TRBD1 (6 bases). The TCR was taken from a human donor in good health (CMV status not recorded). Some clones in this sample may be carry-over from other donors' samples. The CDR3 protein is CASSAEDRFNQPQHF. The CDR3 DNA is TGTGCCAGCAGCGCCGAGGACAGATTCAATCAGCCCCAGCATTTT. The full variable domain, rest sourced from reference TRBV7-6 and TRBJ1-5, is GAGVSQSPRYKVTKRGQDVALRCDPISGHVSLYWYRQALGQGPEFLTYFNYEAQQDKSGLPNDRFSAERPEGSISTLTIQRTEQRDSAMYRCASSAEDRFNQPQHFGDGTRLSIL.